This T cell receptor beta chain was sequenced for a study of cytomegalovirus exposure and HLA in healthy donors. Germline V gene lookup returns CDR1 SNHLY and CDR2 FYNNEI. The J segment lost 4 bases and the V segment lost 11 bases, leaving 9 bases of the junction unmatched. This CDR3 is 14 amino acids long. Overall study results and limits: It was fewer than 200 TCR beta chains that were listed as cytomegalovirus-associated. Researchers reported that a few CMV-associated chains were confirmed in vitro as CMV antigen-specific. CMV serostatus alone was available as immune exposure information. Later analysis found that TCR beta chains associated with HLA were more clonally expanded than other, equally common chains.

13 Jbeta primers and 60 Vbeta primers were used for the PCR. Clones were sequenced by immunoSEQ multiplex PCR, and TCRdb holds only the in-frame ones, with some missing. Among some 150,000 clones, 82% were seen once, and the ten largest hold about 8.6%. On this clone itself: No antigen is known for it.

The TCR comes from a woman aged 50 to 60 in good health and CMV-seropositive. Sequenced input: PBMCs. The V call is TRBV2, the J call TRBJ2-3, with 10 bases that match TRBD1. The CDR3 here is CAVDRDRGSDTQYF. In DNA, the CDR3 is TGTGCCGTTGACCGGGACAGGGGATCAGATACGCAGTATTTT.